Given below is one T cell receptor (beta chain) in context. Its antigen remains unknown. The data originate from a study of T-cell reconstitution after alpha-beta-depleted transplantation in children. Overall study results and limits: It was surviving recipient T cells and thymic progenitors that gave some patients high TCRbeta diversity at day 60. In patients about two months after transplant, alpha-beta T cells reportedly arose from several hundred expanded graft clones. Newly produced T cells mostly accounted for T-cell counts and diversity one year post-transplant.

This CDR3 spans 14 amino acids. The V and J ends lost 1 base and 2 bases respectively, with 8 bases between them. As it was prepared, the TCRbeta library received unique molecular identifiers. Each CDR3 protein is one row after TCRdb ran MiXCR on the PCR reads. The sample records a few hundred thousand distinct CDR3 sequences, around 27% being singletons. The rearrangement joins TRBV12-3 or TRBV12-4 to TRBJ2-5, with D possibly TRBD1 on 5 matching bases. The specimen was PBMCs, collected before TCRalphabeta/CD19-depleted stem cell transplant. The TCR originated in a boy under two years old with Wiskott-Aldrich syndrome, due to receive a stem cell transplant. The CDR3: CASSLEGLQETQYF. The CDR3 DNA reads TGTGCCAGCAGTTTAGAGGGGCTTCAAGAGACCCAGTACTTC.